The 18 T cell receptor beta chains below all came from one sample that was sequenced in a study of shared clonotypes between healthy human individuals. Assay used: immunoSEQ multiplex PCR; TCRdb lists only in-frame clones, some missing. The sample contains millions of clones, around nine tenths of which appear only once. Source material: naive CD4+ T cells sorted from blood. Subset specified: CD45RA+ positively selected. The receptor source for this set is a man younger than 35 in good health.

This rearrangement joins TRBV19 to TRBJ2-2; no clear D gene. Trimming took off 4 bases at V and 0 bases at J, with 6 bases between the two ends. Looked up from germline, CDR1 is LNHDA and CDR2 is SQIVND (reference sequence). The CDR3 is 14 residues long. Here the CDR3 reads CASSNGPNTGELFF. As DNA, the CDR3 is TGTGCCAGTAGTAACGGTCCGAACACCGGGGAGCTGTTTTTT.

The chain recombines TRBV19 with TRBJ1-2, with a possible D match to TRBD1 (5 bases). The germline V gene has CDR1 LNHDA and CDR2 SQIVND (reference sequence). V dropped 6 bases and J dropped 7 bases, with 12 bases sitting between them. This CDR3 contains 12 residues. The CDR3 loop reads CASRTPGGGYTF. CDR3 nucleotide sequence: TGTGCCAGTAGGACCCCCGGGGGTGGCTACACCTTC.

The CDR3 spells CASSQARDKAYEQYF. CDR3 coding DNA: TGTGCCAGCAGCCAAGCTCGCGATAAAGCATACGAGCAGTACTTC. The V and J genes are TRBV4-2 and TRBJ2-7; D is ambiguous. CDR3 length: 15 residues. V was pared by 1 base and J by 4 bases, with 14 bases between. Germline CDR1 reads LGHNA; CDR2 reads YNFKEQ.

The chain carries TRBV30 and TRBJ1-2; 8 positions match TRBD1. The trim removed 5 bases at V and 7 bases at J, leaving 6 bases unmatched. This CDR3 contains 12 residues. Germline lookup yields CDR1 GTSNPN and CDR2 SVGIG (reference sequence). The CDR3 bases are TGTGCCTGGGACAGGGGCGCGTCTGGCTACACCTTC. This sequence encodes CAWDRGASGYTF.

This chain links TRBV7-2 with TRBJ1-1, with 10 bases matching TRBD1. CDR3 length: 15 residues. The V segment lost 5 bases and the J segment 2 bases; nucleotides outside the gene matches: 5. Germline CDR1 SGHTA, CDR2 FQGNSA. CDR3 DNA: TGTGCCAGCAGCGAATGGACAGGGGGAAACACTGAAGCTTTCTTT. Protein product: CASSEWTGGNTEAFF.

The chain joins TRBV20-1 to TRBJ2-3; D is uncertain. Germline assignment: CDR1 DFQATT and CDR2 SNEGSKA (reference sequence). V was clipped by 7 bases and J by 5 bases, with 7 bases between them. The length of the CDR3 is 10 residues. The CDR3 bases are TGCAGTGTCAGACGAGATACGCAGTATTTT. As protein: CSVRRDTQYF.

This rearrangement joins TRBV5-6 to TRBJ1-3; no reliable D call. Looked up from germline, CDR1 is SGHDT and CDR2 is YYEEEE. Trimming removed 0 bases from V and 9 bases from J, with 16 bases in between. The CDR3 spans 15 residues. The CDR3 is CASSLEASVSPTIYF. The CDR3 DNA is TGTGCCAGCAGCTTGGAGGCGTCAGTGAGCCCCACCATATATTTT.

The chain couples TRBV28 to TRBJ1-4; no clear D gene. The CDR3 consists of 16 residues. Trimming removed 6 bases from V and 3 bases from J, with 17 bases in between. Germline lookup yields CDR1 MDHEN and CDR2 SYDVKM. CDR3 residues: CASRFLQRQSNEKLFF. The CDR3 DNA is TGTGCCAGCAGATTTTTACAGCGGCAATCTAATGAAAAACTGTTTTTT.

With regard to this clone: A read error may produce the germline difference seen at one junction end. V usage is TRBV7-7 and J usage is TRBJ2-2, with TRBD2 matching 8 bases. CDR1 is SSHAT and CDR2 is FNYEAQ in the germline V gene (reference sequence). This CDR3 contains 17 residues. The CDR3 sequence: CASSPRLWSGGPGELFF. The CDR3 nucleotides read TGTGCTAGCAGCCCCAGACTTTGGAGCGGGGGCCCCGGGGAGCTGTTTTTT.

The chain recombines TRBV5-8 with TRBJ2-7; D is uncertain. V was trimmed by 0 bases and J by 6 bases, leaving 13 bases between them. Looked up from germline, CDR1 is SGHTS and CDR2 is YDEGEE. The CDR3 runs 14 residues. CDR3 amino acids: CASSLGPSRIEQYF. CDR3 in DNA: TGTGCCAGCAGCTTGGGACCGTCACGCATCGAGCAGTACTTC.

The V gene is TRBV27, the J gene TRBJ2-1, with D uncertain. CDR3 size: 16 residues. V lost 4 bases, J lost 0 bases, and 13 bases lay in between. Germline V lookup: CDR1 MNHEY, CDR2 SMNVEV (reference sequence). CDR3 sequence reads: CASSSYDWYSYNEQFF. CDR3 in DNA: TGTGCCAGCAGTTCCTACGACTGGTACTCCTACAATGAGCAGTTCTTC.

The rearrangement uses TRBV27 and TRBJ1-2; TRBD1 agrees at 9 bases. Looked up from germline, CDR1 is MNHEY and CDR2 is SMNVEV (reference sequence). J was trimmed by 7 bases and V by 10 bases; bases with no gene match: 13. The length of the CDR3 is 14 residues. The CDR3 DNA follows: TGTGCCACCCGGACAGGGGCGCTGGCGGTTGGCTACACCTTC. It yields the protein CATRTGALAVGYTF.

This chain links TRBV6-1 with TRBJ2-5, with 11 bases identical to TRBD2. With V trimmed by 4 bases and J by 10 bases, 11 bases remained unmatched. The V gene's germline CDR1 is MNHNS and CDR2 SASEGT. The CDR3 is 15 residues long. The CDR3 loop is CASSGGTSGGVSQYF. The CDR3 DNA sequence: TGTGCCAGCAGTGGGGGGACTAGCGGTGGTGTGAGCCAGTACTTC.

V is TRBV19 and J is TRBJ1-2, with D possibly being TRBD1 (6 bases). Germline values: CDR1 LNHDA, CDR2 SQIVND (reference sequence). This CDR3 has 14 residues. V dropped 4 bases and J dropped 4 bases, with 13 bases sitting between them. The CDR3 is CASSTQQGVYGYTF. CDR3 coding DNA: TGTGCCAGTAGTACCCAACAGGGCGTCTATGGCTACACCTTC.

Concerning this clone: Other DNA sequences in the sample encode the same CDR3. The CDR3 coding sequence is TGCGCCAGCAGCTTGGGATCCGGGATTCAAGAGACCCAGTACTTC. This sequence encodes CASSLGSGIQETQYF. The rearrangement joins TRBV5-1 to TRBJ2-5, with D possibly TRBD2 on 5 matching bases. Between the trimmed V and J ends, which lost 0 bases and 2 bases, there was a span of 11 bases. This CDR3 has 15 amino acids. The germline V gene has CDR1 SGHRS and CDR2 YFSETQ.

The V and J genes are TRBV5-1 and TRBJ2-1, with TRBD2 matching over 14 bases. The CDR3 has 16 amino acids. From germline, CDR1 is SGHRS and CDR2 YFSETQ. The V segment lost 3 bases and the J segment 6 bases; nucleotides outside the gene matches: 5. The CDR3, as DNA: TGCGCCAGCAGCTCACAGGGACTAGCGGGGGTCAATGAGCAGTTCTTC. Its translation is CASSSQGLAGVNEQFF.

The V call is TRBV11-2, the J call TRBJ2-7; D perhaps matches TRBD1 (6 bases). CDR1 and CDR2 (germline): SGHAT, FQNNGV. The ends were cut back, 3 bases at V and 3 bases at J, with 15 bases in the middle. The CDR3 runs 15 residues. CDR3 nucleotides: TGTGCCAGCAGCTTTGATACAGGGTTAGTCTACGAGCAGTACTTC. The encoded protein is CASSFDTGLVYEQYF. The whole variable domain, remainder taken from reference TRBV11-2 and TRBJ2-7, is EAGVAQSPRYKIIEKRQSVAFWCNPISGHATLYWYQQILGQGPKLLIQFQNNGVVDDSQLPKDRFSAERLKGVDSTLKIQPAKLEDSAVYLCASSFDTGLVYEQYFGPGTRLTVT.

This clone was found a few times. The CDR3 DNA reads TGTGCCAGCAGCTTAGGGGACAGGTCAGGAAACACCATATATTTT. It specifies CASSLGDRSGNTIYF. The rearrangement uses TRBV13 and TRBJ1-3, with 7 bases fitting TRBD1. Germline assignment: CDR1 PRHDT and CDR2 FYEKMQ (reference sequence). The CDR3 extends over 15 amino acids. The junction had 3 bases not matched to a gene; V was cut back by 0 bases and J by 4 bases.